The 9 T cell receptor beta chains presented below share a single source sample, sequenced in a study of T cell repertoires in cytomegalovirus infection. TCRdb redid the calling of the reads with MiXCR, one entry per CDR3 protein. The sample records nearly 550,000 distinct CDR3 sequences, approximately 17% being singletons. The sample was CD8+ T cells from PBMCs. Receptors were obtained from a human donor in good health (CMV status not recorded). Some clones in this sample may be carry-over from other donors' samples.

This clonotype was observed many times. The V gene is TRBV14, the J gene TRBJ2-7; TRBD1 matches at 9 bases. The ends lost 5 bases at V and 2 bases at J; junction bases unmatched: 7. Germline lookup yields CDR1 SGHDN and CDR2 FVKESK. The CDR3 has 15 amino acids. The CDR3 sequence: CASSVTGGSTYEQYF. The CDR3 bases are TGTGCCAGCAGCGTGACAGGGGGTTCAACCTACGAGCAGTACTTC.

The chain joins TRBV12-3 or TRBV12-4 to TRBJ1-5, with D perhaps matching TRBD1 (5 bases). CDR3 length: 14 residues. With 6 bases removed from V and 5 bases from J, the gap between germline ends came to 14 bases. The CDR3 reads CASRGRGTHQPQHF. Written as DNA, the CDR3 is TGTGCCAGCAGAGGGAGGGGAACTCATCAGCCCCAGCATTTT.

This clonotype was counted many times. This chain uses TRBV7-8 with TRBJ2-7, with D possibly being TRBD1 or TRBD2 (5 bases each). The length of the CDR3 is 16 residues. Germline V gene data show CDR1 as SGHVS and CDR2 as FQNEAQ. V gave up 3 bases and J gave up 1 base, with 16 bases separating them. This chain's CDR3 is CASSLTGTDPSYEQYF. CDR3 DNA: TGTGCCAGCAGCTTGACCGGGACCGACCCATCCTACGAGCAGTACTTC.

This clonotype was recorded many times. The CDR3 sequence is CASSLTEGAIEAFF. CDR3 sequence (DNA): TGTGCCAGCAGCTTAACGGAGGGGGCAATTGAAGCTTTCTTT. The chain links TRBV7-8 to TRBJ1-1, with 7 nucleotides matching TRBD1. J lost 7 bases, V lost 2 bases, and 7 bases had no gene match. CDR3 size: 14 residues. CDR1 and CDR2 (germline): SGHVS, FQNEAQ.

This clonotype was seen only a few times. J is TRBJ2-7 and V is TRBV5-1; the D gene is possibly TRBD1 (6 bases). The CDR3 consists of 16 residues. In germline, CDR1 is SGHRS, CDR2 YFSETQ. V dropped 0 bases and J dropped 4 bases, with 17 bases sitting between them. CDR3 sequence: CASSLASGAIRYEQYF. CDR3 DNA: TGCGCCAGCAGCTTGGCATCAGGGGCGATACGTTACGAGCAGTACTTC.

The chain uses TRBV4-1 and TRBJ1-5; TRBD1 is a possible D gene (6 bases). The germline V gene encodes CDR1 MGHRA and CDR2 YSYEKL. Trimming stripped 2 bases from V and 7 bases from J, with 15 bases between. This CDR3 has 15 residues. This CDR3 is CASSQKEQGEQPQHF. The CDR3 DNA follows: TGCGCCAGCAGCCAAAAGGAACAGGGAGAGCAGCCCCAGCATTTT.

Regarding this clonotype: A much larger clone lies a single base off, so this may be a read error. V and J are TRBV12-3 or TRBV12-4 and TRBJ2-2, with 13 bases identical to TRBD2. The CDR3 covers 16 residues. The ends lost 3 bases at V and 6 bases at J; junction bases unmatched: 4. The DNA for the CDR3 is TGTGCCAGCAGTTTGGGACTAGCGGGGTCAGCCGGGGAGCTGTTTTTT. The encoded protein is CASSLGLAGSAGELFF.

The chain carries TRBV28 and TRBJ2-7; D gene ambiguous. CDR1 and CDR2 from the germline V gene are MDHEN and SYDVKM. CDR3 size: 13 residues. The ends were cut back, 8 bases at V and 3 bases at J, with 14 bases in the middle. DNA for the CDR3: TGTGCCAGCTCCTCGCCACAGCTCTACGAGCAGTACTTC. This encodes CASSSPQLYEQYF.

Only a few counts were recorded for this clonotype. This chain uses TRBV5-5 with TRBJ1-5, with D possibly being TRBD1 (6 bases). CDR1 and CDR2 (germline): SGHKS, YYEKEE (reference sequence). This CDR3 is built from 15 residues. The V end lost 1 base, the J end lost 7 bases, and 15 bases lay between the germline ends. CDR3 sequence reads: CASSLWDTLSQPQHF. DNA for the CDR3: TGTGCCAGCAGCTTGTGGGACACCCTCTCGCAGCCCCAGCATTTT.